Listed here are 21 T cell receptor beta chains from one sample, sequenced in a study of cytomegalovirus exposure and HLA in healthy donors. PCR primers comprised 60 Vbeta and 13 Jbeta primers. Assay used: immunoSEQ multiplex PCR; TCRdb lists only in-frame clones, some missing. The data show about 190,000 clones, with just under 75% seen just once and about 4.6% held by the top ten. The sample was PBMCs. The receptors stem from a man younger than 40 in good health and CMV-seropositive.

The chain employs TRBV15 and TRBJ2-2; D might be TRBD1 (6 bases). There are 15 residues in the CDR3. The germline V gene encodes CDR1 LNHNV and CDR2 YYDKDF (reference sequence). Deletions cut 4 bases from V and 3 bases from J, with 12 bases between. DNA of the CDR3: TGTGCCACCAGCACTGGACAGCGGTACACCGGGGAGCTGTTTTTT. This translates into CATSTGQRYTGELFF.

The chain couples TRBV7-3 to TRBJ2-2; weak D call: TRBD2 (6 bases). Between the trimmed V and J ends, which lost 1 base and 6 bases, there was a span of 9 bases. Germline V gives CDR1 SGHTA, CDR2 FQGTGA. The CDR3 spans 14 residues. CDR3 sequence reads: CASSLNGGSGELFF. The CDR3 DNA sequence: TGTGCCAGCAGCTTAAACGGGGGATCCGGGGAGCTGTTTTTT.

The chain combines TRBV27 with TRBJ2-1; the D is unclear. The V gene's germline CDR1 is MNHEY and CDR2 SMNVEV (reference sequence). Deletions cut 5 bases from V and 6 bases from J, with 5 bases between. CDR3 size: 11 residues. The CDR3 DNA reads TGTGCCAGCAGTCCCGGCAATGAGCAGTTCTTC. Protein sequence: CASSPGNEQFF.

The chain couples TRBV9 to TRBJ1-6; a weak D match, TRBD1 (5 bases). The germline CDR1 and CDR2 sequences are SGDLS and YYNGEE. V gave up 4 bases and J gave up 7 bases, with 9 bases separating them. This CDR3 is built from 13 residues. CDR3 nucleotides: TGTGCCAGCAGCTCGCGGGGCAATTCACCCCTCCACTTT. Amino acids: CASSSRGNSPLHF. Filled out from reference TRBV9 and TRBJ1-6, the complete variable domain reads DSGVTQTPKHLITATGQRVTLRCSPRSGDLSVYWYQQSLDQGLQFLIQYYNGEERAKGNILERFSAQQFPDLHSELNLSSLELGDSALYFCASSSRGNSPLHFGNGTRLTVT.

The V gene is TRBV18, the J gene TRBJ2-3; maybe TRBD2 (6 bases). The CDR3 is 17 amino acids. Germline V gene sequence: CDR1 KGHSH, CDR2 LQKENI. Trimming shortened V by 3 bases and J by 2 bases, and 18 bases separated the two germline ends. The DNA of the CDR3 is TGTGCCAGCTCACCCCTCCGGGACTCCTCTGCCACAGATACGCAGTATTTT. Amino acid sequence: CASSPLRDSSATDTQYF.

The chain uses TRBV7-9 and TRBJ1-6, with 7 nucleotides matching TRBD1. The CDR3 is made up of 16 amino acids. Trimming at V came to 6 bases and at J to 6 bases, leaving 11 bases not matched to a gene. The germline V gene has CDR1 SEHNR and CDR2 FQNEAQ (reference sequence). In nucleotides, the CDR3 is TGTGCCAGCAGACAAATCGAGACAGGGCCTAATTCACCCCTCCACTTT. Residues: CASRQIETGPNSPLHF.

The chain links TRBV25-1 to TRBJ1-2; 10 nucleotides align to TRBD1. V lost 4 bases to trimming and J lost 2 bases; unmatched junction nucleotides: 1. This CDR3 is 14 amino acids long. The germline V gene encodes CDR1 MGHDK and CDR2 SYGVNS. CDR3 in amino acids: CASSGTGGNYGYTF. Written as DNA, the CDR3 is TGTGCCAGCAGTGGGACAGGGGGGAACTATGGCTACACCTTC.

This clone has a single count. The chain is built from TRBV6-5 and TRBJ1-3; TRBD1 might be the D (6 bases). Germline CDR1 MNHEY, CDR2 SVGAGI. The V gene lost 3 bases and the J gene lost 0 bases, with 12 bases spanning the gap. The CDR3 runs 16 residues. The CDR3 nucleotides read TGTGCCAGCAGTTATTCAGGGGTATCCTCTGGAAACACCATATATTTT. The encoded protein is CASSYSGVSSGNTIYF.

J is TRBJ1-2 and V is TRBV4-3; 7 bases map to TRBD1. This CDR3 is 15 amino acids long. Germline assignment: CDR1 LGHNA and CDR2 YSLEER. Trimming at V came to 3 bases and at J to 2 bases, leaving 6 bases not matched to a gene. The chain's CDR3 is CASSQMTGKNYGYTF. The CDR3, as DNA: TGCGCCAGCAGCCAGATGACAGGGAAGAACTATGGCTACACCTTC.

This chain connects TRBV28 to TRBJ2-3; TRBD2 agrees at 8 bases. This CDR3 has 15 residues. CDR1 and CDR2 from the germline V gene are MDHEN and SYDVKM. V was pared by 6 bases and J by 8 bases, with 13 bases of the junction left unmatched. The CDR3 is CASRPLAEGLGTQYF. As DNA, the CDR3 is TGTGCCAGCAGGCCACTAGCGGAGGGCTTAGGTACGCAGTATTTT.

The V call is TRBV30, the J call TRBJ1-1, with D perhaps matching TRBD1 (5 bases). Trimming took off 4 bases at V and 1 base at J, with 13 bases between the two ends. The CDR3 runs to 14 residues. Germline V CDR1 and CDR2: GTSNPN, SVGIG (reference sequence). The CDR3 region is CAWTPRTPNTEAFF. For the CDR3, the DNA is TGTGCCTGGACTCCCAGGACACCGAACACTGAAGCTTTCTTT.

This chain joins TRBV28 and TRBJ1-1, with 10 nucleotides matching TRBD1. The CDR3 has 14 residues. Germline CDR1 reads MDHEN; CDR2 reads SYDVKM. J was trimmed by 5 bases and V by 5 bases; bases with no gene match: 5. This chain's CDR3 is CASSIDRGRTEAFF. The CDR3 DNA sequence: TGTGCCAGCAGTATTGACAGGGGGCGGACTGAAGCTTTCTTT.

The chain employs TRBV9 and TRBJ2-7; 11 bases line up with TRBD2. The CDR3 extends over 14 amino acids. J lost 4 bases, V lost 3 bases, and 3 bases had no gene match. In germline, CDR1 is SGDLS, CDR2 YYNGEE. The DNA for the CDR3 is TGTGCCAGCAGCGACGGGACTAGCGGATACGAGCAGTACTTC. It is translated as CASSDGTSGYEQYF.

V gene TRBV12-5 combines with J gene TRBJ2-2; the D is unclear. Trimming removed 3 bases at V and 4 bases at J, with 15 bases between. The CDR3 extends over 16 amino acids. The germline CDR1 and CDR2 sequences are LGHNT and FRNRAP. CDR3 amino acids: CASGLLTLPGTGELFF. In DNA, the CDR3 is TGTGCTAGTGGTTTACTAACCCTACCCGGCACCGGGGAGCTGTTTTTT.

V gene TRBV30 combines with J gene TRBJ2-1, with 10 bases aligning to TRBD2. V trimming: 4 bases; J trimming: 3 bases; junction bases outside the gene matches: 6. Germline V gene sequence: CDR1 GTSNPN, CDR2 SVGIG (reference sequence). The CDR3 has 15 amino acids. The DNA for the CDR3 is TGTGCCTGGACCTCCGGGACTAGCGTCTACAATGAGCAGTTCTTC. Translation gives CAWTSGTSVYNEQFF.

This chain connects TRBV5-1 to TRBJ1-1, with D possibly being TRBD1 (5 bases). Germline CDR1 is SGHRS and CDR2 is YFSETQ. Trimming pared 4 bases from V and 3 bases from J, leaving 16 bases between. The CDR3 spans 15 residues. CDR3 sequence (DNA): TGCGCCAGCAGCAAGGTACCCGGAGGGGACACTGAAGCTTTCTTT. Amino acid sequence: CASSKVPGGDTEAFF.

The chain joins TRBV6-5 to TRBJ1-1; no firm D call. Trimming stripped 10 bases from V and 1 base from J, with 13 bases between. The germline gives CDR1 MNHEY, CDR2 SVGAGI. The CDR3 consists of 13 residues. CDR3 amino acids: CAISLIPNTEAFF. The CDR3, as DNA: TGTGCCATCAGCCTAATACCGAACACTGAAGCTTTCTTT.

This clone was seen just once. The chain links TRBV7-6 to TRBJ2-2; TRBD1 might be the D (5 bases). V lost 5 bases and J lost 4, with 14 bases in between. Germline loops: CDR1 SGHVS, CDR2 FNYEAQ. This CDR3 is 15 amino acids long. The CDR3 bases are TGTGCCAGCAGCATTTCAAGGGGCGGCACCGGGGAGCTGTTTTTT. It translates to CASSISRGGTGELFF.

V and J are TRBV5-6 and TRBJ2-7, with 8 bases lining up with TRBD2. The ends lost 4 bases at V and 0 bases at J; junction bases unmatched: 9. Germline CDR1 reads SGHDT; CDR2 reads YYEEEE. This CDR3 region has 16 residues. CDR3 sequence: CASSGTGTRSSYEQYF. DNA of the CDR3: TGTGCCAGCAGCGGAACCGGGACTAGAAGCTCCTACGAGCAGTACTTC.

This clone was observed a few times. V is TRBV7-3 and J is TRBJ2-5; D is undetermined. This CDR3 spans 13 amino acids. V was trimmed by 5 bases and J by 4 bases, leaving 11 bases between them. Germline assignment: CDR1 SGHTA and CDR2 FQGTGA. The CDR3 protein is CASSLTLRETQYF. DNA for the CDR3: TGTGCCAGCAGCCTCACCCTCAGAGAGACCCAGTACTTC.

This clone was seen a few times. V usage is TRBV7-6 and J usage is TRBJ1-1; D is undetermined. Germline assignment: CDR1 SGHVS and CDR2 FNYEAQ. The CDR3 extends over 15 amino acids. Between the trimmed V and J ends, which lost 1 base and 0 bases, there was a span of 9 bases. CDR3 protein: CASSLDGSLNTEAFF. CDR3 in DNA: TGTGCCAGCAGCTTAGATGGCAGTTTGAACACTGAAGCTTTCTTT.